Listed below are T cell receptor beta chains from one sample, sequenced in a study of cytomegalovirus exposure and HLA in healthy donors. TCRdb's copy holds only in-frame clones and misses some; the assay was immunoSEQ multiplex PCR. The sample lists fewer than 200,000 clones; roughly nine tenths were seen once. Sequenced sample: PBMCs. These receptors were collected from a woman aged 25 to 39 in good health and CMV-seronegative. Both conserved end residues are part of each CDR3. Fields, in order: CDR3 protein, CDR3 DNA, J gene, clone size, D gene, V gene. D genes are given only for firm matches. Expanded clones get a size class; other rows say once, few or many, or leave the size out.

CASSVNRGTNEKLFF	TGTGCCAGCAGCGTAAACAGGGGGACTAATGAAAAACTGTTTTTT	TRBJ1-4	few	TRBD1	TRBV7-6
CASSEGWGGNTEAFF	TGTGCCAGCAGTGAAGGCTGGGGGGGGAACACTGAAGCTTTCTTT	TRBJ1-1	-	-	TRBV6-1
CAIQGVGGYTF	TGTGCCATACAGGGGGTAGGGGGCTACACCTTC	TRBJ1-2	-	TRBD1	TRBV19
CASSEAQFPGSGNTIYF	TGTGCCAGCAGTGAAGCGCAGTTCCCGGGGTCTGGAAACACCATATATTTT	TRBJ1-3	-	-	TRBV2
CSVWDSDGNTIYF	TGCAGCGTTTGGGACAGCGATGGAAACACCATATATTTT	TRBJ1-3	-	TRBD1	TRBV29-1
CASNQGFVGYTF	TGTGCCAGCAATCAGGGGTTCGTGGGCTACACCTTC	TRBJ1-2	-	-	TRBV28
CASSLPMGETQYF	TGTGCCAGCAGCCTTCCTATGGGAGAGACCCAGTACTTC	TRBJ2-5	-	-	TRBV5-4
CSARQGRARDEKLFF	TGCAGCGCAAGACAGGGGCGCGCCCGGGATGAAAAACTGTTTTTT	TRBJ1-4	-	TRBD1	TRBV29-1
CASGRPSPKGEKLFF	TGTGCCAGCGGTCGACCGAGCCCGAAGGGGGAAAAACTGTTTTTT	TRBJ1-4	-	-	TRBV6-1
CSVESEETQYF	TGCAGCGTTGAATCCGAAGAGACCCAGTACTTC	TRBJ2-5	-	-	TRBV29-1
CASNGGGSNQPQHF	TGTGCCAGCAACGGAGGAGGGAGCAATCAGCCCCAGCATTTT	TRBJ1-5	once	-	TRBV6-6
CASSLARDSGVPYF	TGTGCCAGCAGCTTAGCACGTGATTCAGGGGTACCGTACTTC	TRBJ2-4	-	-	TRBV7-2
CASSLRDRSEKLFF	TGCGCCAGCAGCTTGCGGGACAGGTCCGAAAAACTGTTTTTT	TRBJ1-4	-	TRBD1	TRBV5-1
CASSDSGRGAEAFF	TGTGCCAGCAGTGACTCGGGTCGGGGGGCTGAAGCTTTCTTT	TRBJ1-1	-	-	TRBV6-4
CASSFLGQETQYF	TGTGCCAGCAGTTTTCTTGGCCAAGAGACCCAGTACTTC	TRBJ2-5	-	-	TRBV27
CASGRGDYSTDTQYF	TGTGCTAGTGGGAGGGGGGACTACAGCACAGATACGCAGTATTTT	TRBJ2-3	-	-	TRBV12-5
CASSHHRDRGNTGELFF	TGCGCCAGCAGCCACCACCGGGACAGGGGAAACACCGGGGAGCTGTTTTTT	TRBJ2-2	-	TRBD1	TRBV5-1
CASSEAFHGYTF	TGTGCCAGCAGTGAAGCATTCCATGGCTACACCTTC	TRBJ1-2	once	-	TRBV6-1
CASSSSVEYEQYF	TGTGCCAGCAGCTCCTCGGTGGAGTACGAGCAGTACTTC	TRBJ2-7	-	-	TRBV7-9
CASSFVGSYNEQFF	TGTGCCAGCAGCTTTGTCGGATCGTACAATGAGCAGTTCTTC	TRBJ2-1	once	-	TRBV11-1
CAWTLPGVGGQFF	TGTGCCTGGACTCTACCGGGCGTAGGAGGGCAGTTCTTC	TRBJ2-1	once	-	TRBV30
CASSQEDLDNQPQHF	TGCGCCAGCAGCCAAGAGGACCTAGACAATCAGCCCCAGCATTTT	TRBJ1-5	-	-	TRBV4-1